These 32 T cell receptor beta chains were all obtained from the same sample, sequenced in a study of memory CD4+ T cells and cytomegalovirus serostatus. Single viable CD3+CD4+CD8-CD45RO+ cells were sorted as the memory CD4+ T cells. Using immunoSEQ multiplex PCR, the repertoire was profiled, and TCRdb retains in-frame clones only, with some absent. The sample holds 84,000 or so clones, around 80% seen once. Material for sequencing was memory CD4+ T cells from blood. These receptors were obtained from an adult in good health and CMV-seronegative.

The chain combines TRBV9 with TRBJ2-1; no definite D call. With 4 bases removed from V and 8 bases from J, the gap between germline ends came to 13 bases. CDR3 length: 13 residues. CDR1 is SGDLS, CDR2 YYNGEE, per germline. CDR3 sequence (DNA): TGTGCCAGCAGCAGAAGCCCGGCGGATGAGCAGTTCTTC. Translated, it gives CASSRSPADEQFF. The whole variable domain, filled in from reference TRBV9 and TRBJ2-1, reads DSGVTQTPKHLITATGQRVTLRCSPRSGDLSVYWYQQSLDQGLQFLIQYYNGEERAKGNILERFSAQQFPDLHSELNLSSLELGDSALYFCASSRSPADEQFFGPGTRLTVL.

The sample holds a few counts of this clone. The chain carries TRBV5-1 and TRBJ1-4; a possible D gene is TRBD1 (6 bases). Looked up from germline, CDR1 is SGHRS and CDR2 is YFSETQ. V was pared by 2 bases and J by 8 bases, with 22 bases between. This CDR3 has 17 residues. The CDR3 region is CASSFGQGIILREKLFF. The CDR3, as DNA: TGCGCCAGCAGCTTTGGCCAGGGGATAATTTTAAGAGAAAAACTGTTTTTT.

This chain joins TRBV13 and TRBJ2-5; 8 bases fit TRBD1. Trimming took 5 bases from V and 3 from J; bases not matched to a gene: 11. This CDR3 is 16 amino acids long. Germline CDR1 is PRHDT and CDR2 is FYEKMQ (reference sequence). Here the CDR3 DNA reads TGTGCCAGCAGCGCGCACTCCGGGACAGGCGAAGAGACCCAGTACTTC. It encodes CASSAHSGTGEETQYF.

This chain joins TRBV9 and TRBJ1-2; weak D call: TRBD1 (5 bases). CDR3 size: 14 residues. CDR1 and CDR2 (germline): SGDLS, YYNGEE. V was shortened by 6 bases and J by 4 bases, with 16 bases between the two germline ends. The CDR3 coding sequence is TGTGCCAGCACTTCCCTGGGGCGCCCCTATGGCTACACCTTC. Its protein product is CASTSLGRPYGYTF.

In this sample, this clone turned up a few times. The chain couples TRBV15 to TRBJ2-7; TRBD1 aligns across 7 bases. In germline, CDR1 is LNHNV, CDR2 YYDKDF (reference sequence). The V and J ends lost 1 base and 2 bases, in that order; junction bases with no gene match: 5. This CDR3 has 15 amino acids. CDR3: CATSRASTGTYEQYF. For the CDR3, the DNA is TGTGCCACCAGCAGAGCGTCGACAGGGACCTACGAGCAGTACTTC.

This clone has just one count. The chain couples TRBV30 to TRBJ1-2; D remains unclear. Deletions cut 4 bases from V and 0 bases from J, with 15 bases between. Germline V gives CDR1 GTSNPN, CDR2 SVGIG (reference sequence). The CDR3 spans 15 residues. CDR3 amino acids: CAWMGIAPTNYGYTF. The CDR3 DNA reads TGTGCCTGGATGGGGATAGCTCCTACTAACTATGGCTACACCTTC.

The chain combines TRBV5-1 with TRBJ1-1; D gene ambiguous. Deletions cut 0 bases from V and 0 bases from J, with 6 bases between. The CDR3 has 14 amino acids. The germline gives CDR1 SGHRS, CDR2 YFSETQ. The CDR3 coding sequence is TGCGCCAGCAGCTTGGCCGCGATGAACACTGAAGCTTTCTTT. Translating gives CASSLAAMNTEAFF.

The chain joins TRBV10-3 to TRBJ2-7; 7 nucleotides line up with TRBD1. In germline, CDR1 is ENHRY, CDR2 SYGVKD. This CDR3 is 13 amino acids long. The V gene end was trimmed by 10 bases and the J gene end by 1 base; junction bases not matched to a gene: 7. The CDR3 DNA follows: TGTGCCACGACTCCGGGACAGTCCTACGAGCAGTACTTC. It specifies CATTPGQSYEQYF.

This clone was detected once. V and J are TRBV30 and TRBJ1-6, with 8 bases fitting TRBD1. Looked up from germline, CDR1 is GTSNPN and CDR2 is SVGIG (reference sequence). Unmatched junction bases numbered 3, after V lost 2 bases and J lost 9 bases. The length of the CDR3 is 13 residues. As DNA, the CDR3 is TGTGCCTGGAGTTTACAGGGGGGTTCACCCCTCCACTTT. It specifies CAWSLQGGSPLHF.

The chain employs TRBV5-6 and TRBJ1-6; D possibly corresponds to TRBD1 (5 bases). Germline loops: CDR1 SGHDT, CDR2 YYEEEE. The length of the CDR3 is 15 residues. The V end was cut by 0 bases, the J end by 8 bases, with 12 bases between. In DNA, the CDR3 is TGTGCCAGCAGCTTGGGGGGGTATGTCGATTCACCCCTCCACTTT. Its translation is CASSLGGYVDSPLHF.

This chain uses TRBV5-1 with TRBJ1-4, with 7 bases that match TRBD1. With V trimmed by 3 bases and J by 3 bases, 14 bases remained unmatched. Germline V gene sequence: CDR1 SGHRS, CDR2 YFSETQ. This CDR3 region has 18 residues. CDR3 DNA sequence: TGCGCCAGCAGCTCGGGCCGGCAGGGGGATCGGGCTAATGAAAAACTGTTTTTT. Its translation: CASSSGRQGDRANEKLFF.

This clone was seen a handful of times. CDR3 nucleotides: TGTGCTAGTGGTTTGCTACGGTTGGGAGCTGGAAACACCATATATTTT. It translates to CASGLLRLGAGNTIYF. The chain couples TRBV12-5 to TRBJ1-3; no clear D. Trimming cost V 2 bases and J 2 bases, with 13 bases left between them. This CDR3 region has 16 residues. Germline assignment: CDR1 LGHNT and CDR2 FRNRAP.

This chain connects TRBV28 to TRBJ1-1; 10 bases agree with TRBD1. The germline V gene encodes CDR1 MDHEN and CDR2 SYDVKM. With 5 bases clipped from V and 5 bases from J, the junction kept 5 bases outside the gene matches. The CDR3 length is 14 residues. CDR3 sequence reads: CASSPGDRGTEAFF. DNA of the CDR3: TGTGCCAGCAGTCCCGGGGACAGGGGAACTGAAGCTTTCTTT.

The rearrangement links TRBV6-5 to TRBJ2-7; 9 positions match TRBD1. V lost 6 bases, J lost 6 bases, and 12 bases stayed unmatched. The CDR3 loop spans 15 amino acids. Germline V lookup: CDR1 MNHEY, CDR2 SVGAGI. This CDR3 reads CASRKQGATGLEQYF. DNA of the CDR3: TGTGCCAGCAGGAAACAGGGGGCGACGGGGCTCGAGCAGTACTTC.

V and J are TRBV7-8 and TRBJ2-7; 8 positions match TRBD1. The CDR3 sequence is 14 residues long. CDR1 is SGHVS and CDR2 is FQNEAQ in the germline V gene. The trim removed 4 bases at V and 3 bases at J, leaving 5 bases unmatched. CDR3 sequence reads: CASSSPTGGYEQYF. CDR3 DNA sequence: TGTGCCAGCAGCTCTCCAACAGGGGGCTACGAGCAGTACTTC.

V is TRBV7-9 and J is TRBJ2-3; D is unresolved. Per germline, CDR1 SEHNR and CDR2 FQNEAQ (reference sequence). Trimming left V 2 bases short and J 6 bases short, with 3 bases between. The CDR3 runs 11 residues. CDR3 amino acids: CASSLLDTQYF. The CDR3 DNA reads as TGTGCCAGCAGCTTACTGGATACGCAGTATTTT.

This clone was detected only once. The V call is TRBV11-1, the J call TRBJ2-2; D perhaps matches TRBD1 (5 bases). V was cut by 6 bases and J by 3 bases, with 8 bases left in between. There are 13 residues in the CDR3. Germline V gene sequence: CDR1 SGHAT, CDR2 FQDESV (reference sequence). CDR3 DNA sequence: TGTGCCAGCAGACAGGATCACACCGGGGAGCTGTTTTTT. Translation: CASRQDHTGELFF. Complete variable domain (other parts from reference TRBV11-1 and TRBJ2-2): EAEVAQSPRYKITEKSQAVAFWCDPISGHATLYWYRQILGQGPELLVQFQDESVVDDSQLPKDRFSAERLKGVDSTLKIQPAELGDSAMYLCASRQDHTGELFFGEGSRLTVL.

The CDR3 coding sequence is TGTGCCAGCAGCTTAGCGATAGATACGCAGTATTTT. It encodes CASSLAIDTQYF. This chain connects TRBV7-2 to TRBJ2-3; D is unclear. V was trimmed by 0 bases and J by 5 bases, leaving 3 bases between them. CDR1 SGHTA and CDR2 FQGNSA come from the germline V gene. The CDR3 is 12 amino acids. Full variable domain (missing parts from reference TRBV7-2 and TRBJ2-3): GAGVSQSPSNKVTEKGKDVELRCDPISGHTALYWYRQSLGQGLEFLIYFQGNSAPDKSGLPSDRFSAERTGGSVSTLTIQRTQQEDSAVYLCASSLAIDTQYFGPGTRLTVL.

This clone occurred a few times. The chain links TRBV15 to TRBJ1-1; D is possibly TRBD1 (6 bases). The CDR3 length is 12 residues. The germline V and J ends were trimmed by 8 bases and 2 bases, with 9 bases remaining between them. Per germline, CDR1 LNHNV and CDR2 YYDKDF (reference sequence). The CDR3 bases are TGTGCCACCGGGACAATCAACACTGAAGCTTTCTTT. It yields the protein CATGTINTEAFF.

Worth noting for this clone: The sample contains more than one DNA sequence encoding this CDR3. The genes are TRBV18 and TRBJ1-2; D is undetermined. V gave up 2 bases and J gave up 4 bases, with 8 bases separating them. The CDR3 covers 13 residues. Looked up from germline, CDR1 is KGHSH and CDR2 is LQKENI. The CDR3 sequence is CASSPDGAYGYTF. CDR3 DNA sequence: TGTGCCAGCTCACCAGACGGAGCCTATGGCTACACCTTC.

This chain connects TRBV30 to TRBJ1-6; D is unresolved. The ends were cut back, 1 base at V and 6 bases at J, with 4 bases in the middle. CDR1 is GTSNPN and CDR2 is SVGIG in the germline V gene (reference sequence). This CDR3 is built from 12 residues. The CDR3 here is CAWSGGNSPLHF. The CDR3 nucleotides read TGTGCCTGGAGTGGAGGTAATTCACCCCTCCACTTT.

The gene calls are TRBV27 and TRBJ1-1; 7 nucleotides align to TRBD1. The germline gives CDR1 MNHEY, CDR2 SMNVEV (reference sequence). The CDR3 totals 13 residues. V trimming: 8 bases; J trimming: 4 bases; junction bases outside the gene matches: 7. CDR3 bases: TGTGCCAGCGCCCGACAGGGTGGCACTGAAGCTTTCTTT. As protein: CASARQGGTEAFF.

The chain combines TRBV7-2 with TRBJ2-7; unclear D gene. The CDR3 is 14 residues long. V was clipped by 1 base and J by 3 bases, with 10 bases between them. The germline V gene has CDR1 SGHTA and CDR2 FQGNSA. This CDR3 reads CASSLGGRYYEQYF. The CDR3 bases are TGTGCCAGCAGCTTAGGTGGCAGATACTACGAGCAGTACTTC.

The V and J genes are TRBV30 and TRBJ1-2; no definite D call. The germline V gene encodes CDR1 GTSNPN and CDR2 SVGIG (reference sequence). The CDR3 spans 11 residues. As DNA, the CDR3 is TGTGCAGGCGGACCTAACTATGGCTACACCTTC. Residues: CAGGPNYGYTF.

This clone is a singleton in its sample. V is TRBV10-3 and J is TRBJ2-1; the match to TRBD2 covers 13 bases. The J segment lost 6 bases and the V segment lost 6 bases, leaving 5 bases of the junction unmatched. Germline V gene lookup returns CDR1 ENHRY and CDR2 SYGVKD. This CDR3 is built from 15 residues. The CDR3 region has the DNA TGTGCCATCAGACCAGGACTAGCGGGGGTCAATGAGCAGTTCTTC. This sequence encodes CAIRPGLAGVNEQFF.

This chain links TRBV5-1 with TRBJ2-1, with 10 bases fitting TRBD2. V was clipped by 0 bases and J by 7 bases; unmatched bases: 16. CDR1 is SGHRS, CDR2 YFSETQ, per germline. The CDR3 has 19 residues. This CDR3 reads CASSLALRTLAGAWNEQFF. CDR3 nucleotides: TGCGCCAGCAGCTTGGCCCTAAGAACCCTAGCGGGGGCTTGGAATGAGCAGTTCTTC.

This chain connects TRBV5-1 to TRBJ1-2; 10 bases are a match to TRBD1. CDR1 and CDR2 (germline): SGHRS, YFSETQ. CDR3 size: 13 residues. V trimming: 4 bases; J trimming: 6 bases; junction bases outside the gene matches: 3. In DNA, the CDR3 is TGCGCCAGCAGCATAGGACAGGGGGATGGCTACACCTTC. Its translation: CASSIGQGDGYTF.

The table lists this clone with a few counts. V is TRBV30 and J is TRBJ2-7; TRBD1 aligns across 8 bases. The CDR3 consists of 13 residues. Germline values: CDR1 GTSNPN, CDR2 SVGIG (reference sequence). After removal of 7 bases from V and 3 bases from J, the junction contained 8 bases not matched to a gene. CDR3 DNA sequence: TGTGCCTCACGGGACAGGAGTTTCTACGAGCAGTACTTC. It yields the protein CASRDRSFYEQYF.

This clone showed up just once. This chain links TRBV19 with TRBJ1-1; 10 bases align to TRBD1. The CDR3 has 15 amino acids. CDR1 and CDR2 (germline): LNHDA, SQIVND (reference sequence). V lost 8 bases to trimming and J lost 4 bases; unmatched junction nucleotides: 10. The CDR3 DNA reads TGTGCCAGTCATTTCCCGGGACAGGGGTTCACTGAAGCTTTCTTT. Its protein is CASHFPGQGFTEAFF.

This chain links TRBV6-1 with TRBJ1-3; no firm D call. Germline V lookup: CDR1 MNHNS, CDR2 SASEGT. This CDR3 is built from 14 residues. V was pared by 10 bases and J by 0 bases, with 13 bases between. CDR3 DNA: TGTGCCACCATCAACACAGCCTCTGGAAACACCATATATTTT. It is translated as CATINTASGNTIYF.

The gene calls are TRBV7-9 and TRBJ2-7, with 7 bases matching TRBD2. This CDR3 is built from 17 residues. V was pared by 5 bases and J by 0 bases, with 13 bases of the junction left unmatched. In germline, CDR1 is SEHNR, CDR2 FQNEAQ (reference sequence). In DNA, the CDR3 is TGTGCCAGCAGCCTTGGGACGAGCGGGGCGAGCTCCTACGAGCAGTACTTC. Its translation: CASSLGTSGASSYEQYF.

This sequence joins TRBV28 and TRBJ1-2, with D uncertain. The V gene lost 2 bases and the J gene lost 7 bases, with 8 bases spanning the gap. Germline V CDR1 and CDR2: MDHEN, SYDVKM. This CDR3 has 12 residues. The CDR3 coding sequence is TGTGCCAGCAGTTTAAGGGTTGGTGGCTACACCTTC. This gives the protein CASSLRVGGYTF.